Listed below are T cell receptor beta chains from one sample, sequenced in a study of blood T cells in healthy people across ages. TCRdb passed the 5' RACE reads through MiXCR, listing each CDR3 protein once. The table shows about 840,000 distinct CDR3 sequences, with 25% to 35% occurring only once. This sample was also put to use in a study of T cells of mothers and their children.

Sequencing used blood. The receptors were sampled from a woman in her thirties or forties in good health. CDR3s leave out the opening cysteine and the closing phenylalanine or tryptophan. The order of the fields is V gene, J gene, CDR3 protein.

>TRBV6-5|TRBJ2-1
ASSPGDRVPEQF
>TRBV19|TRBJ2-4
AGIRTSGAKNIQY
>TRBV9|TRBJ2-1
ASSVEQGVDEQF
>TRBV20-1|TRBJ2-2
SARSFAGTPNTGELF
>TRBV5-1|TRBJ2-7
ASSVSGTSYEQY
>TRBV5-1|TRBJ2-3
ASSLGGTRPPDTQY
>TRBV11-2|TRBJ2-7
ASSQDFGGEQY
>TRBV28|TRBJ1-1
ASSSPETANTEAF
>TRBV7-3|TRBJ2-6
ASSFTGYGANVLT
>TRBV5-1|TRBJ1-4
ASSGTSTNEKLF
>TRBV28|TRBJ2-1
ASSLGTGVTYNEQF
>TRBV5-6|TRBJ2-7
ASSLMISPGYEQY
>TRBV7-2|TRBJ1-6
ASSPGGQHSPLH
>TRBV4-1|TRBJ2-3
ASSHSTDTQY
>TRBV21-1|TRBJ1-1
ASSTTGGGLRNTEAF
>TRBV7-3|TRBJ2-3
ASSAGTLITDTQY
>TRBV27|TRBJ2-1
ASSLFGVRNEQF
>TRBV7-3|TRBJ2-1
ASSPLGAGGSEQF
>TRBV9|TRBJ2-1
ASSARGGENEQF
>TRBV6-2/TRBV6-3|TRBJ2-3
ASSHAGAQY
>TRBV4-1|TRBJ2-5
ASSQEIRGGLQETQY
>TRBV18|TRBJ2-1
ASSPLSGISYNEQF
>TRBV20-1|TRBJ2-7
SARDSHGTGLAYEQY
>TRBV2|TRBJ1-1
ASSHPGTQGSEAF
>TRBV5-1|TRBJ1-5
ASRFGPGSYQPQH
>TRBV5-1|TRBJ2-5
ASSLDSFRETQY
>TRBV10-3|TRBJ2-2
GTGVMNGELF
>TRBV6-1|TRBJ2-3
ASGKRVGRDTQY
>TRBV7-2|TRBJ1-2
ASSLGTAINYGYT
>TRBV7-8|TRBJ2-1
ASSLPRRLGEDRGFNERF
>TRBV18|TRBJ2-7
ASPPSHSSSEQY
>TRBV12-3/TRBV12-4|TRBJ1-5
ASSPKGWGIQPQH
>TRBV29-1|TRBJ2-1
SVEPGGDEQF
>TRBV6-5|TRBJ2-3
ASAAGLAGGYSTDTQY
>TRBV7-2|TRBJ2-2
ASSLPEAGGTGELF
>TRBV12-3/TRBV12-4|TRBJ2-7
ASSLRGGPNEQY
>TRBV7-8|TRBJ2-7
ASSFGGGGEQY
>TRBV29-1|TRBJ2-1
SVEDRFVIQDTYNEQF
>TRBV28|TRBJ2-1
ASSLRTSRYNEQF
>TRBV9|TRBJ2-7
ASSLPRGYEQY
>TRBV14|TRBJ2-7
ASSKEGQGLIYEQY
>TRBV4-1|TRBJ1-2
ASSQEGADLGYT
>TRBV27|TRBJ2-7
ASSFSTTRTGITYEQY
>TRBV20-1|TRBJ2-7
SASLGTGVYEQY
>TRBV5-1|TRBJ2-1
ASSYNRGLDNEQF
>TRBV29-1|TRBJ1-5
SVGQGNDQPQH
>TRBV6-5|TRBJ2-7
ASAWDRSSYEQY
>TRBV12-3/TRBV12-4|TRBJ1-4
ASSLRGHRSTEKLF
>TRBV12-3/TRBV12-4|TRBJ1-5
ASSFGDSANQLQH
>TRBV4-3|TRBJ2-1
ASSQDRSGVSYNEQF
>TRBV9|TRBJ1-2
ASSVDFFRQGVEGYT
>TRBV12-3/TRBV12-4|TRBJ1-6
ASRGTSENSPLH
>TRBV5-5|TRBJ2-4
ASSSAGGLQNIQY
>TRBV6-6|TRBJ2-7
ASRTTGISYEQY
>TRBV6-5|TRBJ2-7
ASSIPGQGPYEQY
>TRBV7-9|.
ASSFRDRGPDEQY
>TRBV6-6|.
ASSYSNEGETQY